The 8 T cell receptor beta chains below were found in one sample sequenced in a study of T cells in women clearing cervical HPV infection. The repertoire was sequenced with immunoSEQ multiplex PCR; TCRdb's copy has only in-frame clones and lacks some. The data show some 25,000 clones, and the top ten clones hold less than 8.5%. The specimen was blood buffy coat. The receptors come from a woman between 18 and 75 years old with a cervical HPV16 infection that either progressed to CIN3+ or cleared (not recorded which).

As regards this clone: The read comes to an end 3 residues before the CDR3 does, leaving the germline J gene to fill in the end. V and J are TRBV10-2 and TRBJ2-3, with unresolved D. CDR3 size: 13 residues. Germline assignment: CDR1 WSHSY and CDR2 SAAADI. The sequenced part of the CDR3 DNA is TGCGCCAGCAGTAGGAATCTGGCGGAGACG. Amino acids: CASSRNLAET. The full CDR3 sequence reads CASSRNLAETQYF.

As for this clone: Read data end 3 residues before the CDR3 end; the end is taken from the germline J gene. The chain has TRBV18 and TRBJ2-2, with 9 bases matching TRBD2. The CDR3 runs 14 residues. CDR1 and CDR2 from the germline V gene are KGHSH and LQKENI. V was pared by 3 bases and J by 8 bases, with 4 bases of the junction left unmatched. This chain's CDR3 is CASSPDSGRGELFF. The CDR3 bases that were read are TGTGCCAGCTCACCGGATAGCGGGAGAGGGGAG.

Note on this clone: The CDR3 extends 3 residues past the end of the read, so its final part is completed from the germline J gene. The chain links TRBV23-1 to TRBJ1-2, with D perhaps matching TRBD1 (5 bases). TRBV23-1 is known as an ORF, though its function is uncertain. The CDR3 is 12 amino acids. Here the CDR3 reads CASSQNRLSYTF. CDR3 DNA (partial): TGCGCCAGCAGTCAAAACAGGTTAAGC.

About this clone itself: An end of the junction does not agree with germline; a read error may underlie this. The read gets to within 3 residues of the CDR3 end, and the germline J gene fills in the rest. Other DNA sequences from this sample encode an identical CDR3 as well. V is TRBV5-1 and J is TRBJ1-3; a possible D gene is TRBD1 (6 bases). The germline V gene encodes CDR1 SGHRS and CDR2 YFSETQ. CDR3 length: 16 residues. CDR3 bases read: TGCGCCAGCAGCTCGGGACACCCGAGCTCTGGAAACACA. It encodes CASSSGHPSSGNT. The entire CDR3 protein is CASSSGHPSSGNTIYF.

As regards this clone: The CDR3 extends 3 residues past the end of the read, so its final part is completed from the germline J gene. V is TRBV20-1 and J is TRBJ1-1; the D gene is possibly TRBD1 (6 bases). This CDR3 is built from 14 residues. Germline lookup yields CDR1 DFQATT and CDR2 SNEGSKA (reference sequence). The part of the CDR3 DNA that was read is TGCAGTGCTTCTAAGGACGGGGGGGCAGACGAA. It translates to CSASKDGGADE. The full-length CDR3 reads as CSASKDGGADEAFF.

As regards this clone: The read halts 3 residues ahead of the CDR3 end, with the missing end drawn from the germline J gene. The chain couples TRBV5-5 to TRBJ2-7; weak D call: TRBD1 (6 bases). V was pared by 4 bases and J by 0 bases, with 14 bases between. The CDR3 spans 15 residues. Germline values: CDR1 SGHKS, CDR2 YYEKEE (reference sequence). The CDR3 here is CASSIRGPSSYEQYF. The DNA read from the CDR3 is TGTGCCAGCAGCATCAGGGGCCCCAGCTCCTACGAG. Full variable domain (remainder filled in from reference TRBV5-5 and TRBJ2-7): DAGVTQSPTHLIKTRGQQVTLRCSPISGHKSVSWYQQVLGQGPQFIFQYYEKEERGRGNFPDRFSARQFPNYSSELNVNALLLGDSALYLCASSIRGPSSYEQYFGPGTRLTVT.

Concerning this clone itself: The read halts 3 residues ahead of the CDR3 end, with the missing end drawn from the germline J gene. This chain links TRBV19 with TRBJ2-4; D unclear. Germline V gene lookup returns CDR1 LNHDA and CDR2 SQIVND (reference sequence). There are 16 residues in the CDR3. The CDR3 loop reads CASSRKVETRPYGQYF. Partial CDR3 DNA: TGTGCCAGTAGTAGGAAAGTTGAGACAAGACCGTATGGT.

The CDR3 here is CASKRDRAEKLFF. CDR3 DNA (partial): TGTGCCAGCAAAAGGGACAGGGCTGAAAAA. The rearrangement uses TRBV2 and TRBJ1-4; 9 bases are a match to TRBD1. The CDR3 extends 3 residues past the end of the read, so its final part is completed from the germline J gene. J gave up 7 bases and V 7 bases, and 4 bases lay outside the gene matches. CDR1 SNHLY and CDR2 FYNNEI come from the germline V gene. The CDR3 is 13 residues long.